These 32 T cell receptor beta chains originate from one sample sequenced in a study of CD8 T cells in Susac syndrome. RNA amounts of about 0.5 to 1 ug underwent reverse transcription with random hexamers. TCRdb re-analysed the immunoSEQ multiplex PCR reads in MiXCR, keeping a single row per CDR3 protein. The top ten clones hold around 0.2% of a sample with 250,000 to 300,000 distinct CDR3 sequences, almost 85% of them seen once. Material for sequencing was CD8+ T cells from PBMCs. The receptors derive from a human donor with multiple sclerosis.

This chain uses TRBV24-1 with TRBJ2-3; unclear D gene. Germline V gives CDR1 KGHDR, CDR2 SFDVKD. This CDR3 region has 14 residues. V dropped 1 base and J dropped 4 bases, with 8 bases sitting between them. CDR3: CATSDLGLADTQYF. The CDR3 bases are TGTGCCACCAGTGATTTAGGTCTCGCAGATACGCAGTATTTT.

The V call is TRBV12-3 or TRBV12-4, the J call TRBJ1-2; D unresolved. The CDR3 contains 11 residues. V lost 7 bases, J lost 7 bases, and 10 bases lay in between. CDR3 amino acids: CASINSSGYTF. The DNA of the CDR3 is TGTGCCAGCATCAACAGTAGTGGCTACACCTTC.

The rearrangement joins TRBV4-3 to TRBJ2-1; tentative D call: TRBD1 (5 bases). The ends were cut back, 3 bases at V and 0 bases at J, with 9 bases in the middle. The CDR3 has 15 amino acids. The germline CDR1 and CDR2 sequences are LGHNA and YSLEER. CDR3 sequence reads: CASSQTENSYNEQFF. The CDR3 bases are TGCGCCAGCAGCCAGACAGAGAACTCCTACAATGAGCAGTTCTTC.

This rearrangement joins TRBV6-5 to TRBJ1-2; no definite D call. The CDR3 contains 13 residues. Germline CDR1 MNHEY, CDR2 SVGAGI. V lost 5 bases to trimming and J lost 0 bases, with 7 bases between them. The CDR3 reads CASSPTSNYGYTF. DNA for the CDR3: TGTGCCAGCAGTCCCACATCTAACTATGGCTACACCTTC.

The chain recombines TRBV28 with TRBJ2-6; the match to TRBD2 covers 7 bases. This CDR3 contains 20 residues. Germline V gives CDR1 MDHEN, CDR2 SYDVKM. With V trimmed by 4 bases and J by 0 bases, 15 bases remained unmatched. In nucleotides, the CDR3 is TGTGCCAGCAGTTCCCCGTACCCCGGGACTATCTTCTCTGGGGCCAACGTCCTGACTTTC. It yields the protein CASSSPYPGTIFSGANVLTF. Complete variable domain (other parts from reference TRBV28 and TRBJ2-6): DVKVTQSSRYLVKRTGEKVFLECVQDMDHENMFWYRQDPGLGLRLIYFSYDVKMKEKGDIPEGYSVSREKKERFSLILESASTNQTSMYLCASSSPYPGTIFSGANVLTFGAGSRLTVL.

The chain has TRBV7-8 and TRBJ1-5; D possibly corresponds to TRBD1 (5 bases). V lost 4 bases and J lost 11, with 18 bases in between. This CDR3 is built from 14 residues. CDR1 and CDR2 (germline): SGHVS, FQNEAQ. CDR3 sequence reads: CASSSGTGPGAQHF. CDR3 DNA: TGTGCCAGCAGCTCGGGGACGGGCCCGGGGGCCCAGCATTTT.

This chain uses TRBV16 with TRBJ2-1; 11 bases match TRBD1. Germline values: CDR1 KGHSY, CDR2 FQNENV. After removal of 1 base from V and 9 bases from J, the junction contained 5 bases not matched to a gene. This CDR3 region has 15 residues. The CDR3 DNA reads as TGTGCCAGCAGCCAATTAGGGACAGGGGGAGGTGAGCAGTTCTTC. This codes for CASSQLGTGGGEQFF.

This chain uses TRBV28 with TRBJ2-7, with D possibly TRBD1 on 5 matching bases. Germline V gives CDR1 MDHEN, CDR2 SYDVKM. This CDR3 comprises 14 residues. The V end lost 6 bases, the J end lost 3 bases, and 15 bases lay between the germline ends. The DNA of the CDR3 is TGTGCCAGCAGCCAGGGTTGGAGAAGCTACGAGCAGTACTTC. Its translation: CASSQGWRSYEQYF.

V and J are TRBV29-1 and TRBJ2-3; possible D gene TRBD1, 6 bases. V gave up 2 bases and J gave up 0 bases, with 15 bases separating them. Germline V gene data show CDR1 as SQVTM and CDR2 as ANQGSEA. There are 16 residues in the CDR3. CDR3 sequence (DNA): TGCAGCGTTGAACCGGACAGCCCGCTAAGCACAGATACGCAGTATTTT. Its protein product is CSVEPDSPLSTDTQYF.

The chain uses TRBV4-3 and TRBJ1-2, with 9 positions matching TRBD1. V trimming: 0 bases; J trimming: 8 bases; junction bases outside the gene matches: 10. Germline lookup yields CDR1 LGHNA and CDR2 YSLEER. The CDR3 totals 16 residues. The CDR3 nucleotides read TGCGCCAGCAGCCAAGATCGGGGACAGGGAGGAGGCGGCTACACCTTC. This gives the protein CASSQDRGQGGGGYTF.

The chain joins TRBV7-6 to TRBJ2-7, with 7 bases identical to TRBD1. Germline V CDR1 and CDR2: SGHVS, FNYEAQ. The trim removed 5 bases at V and 5 bases at J, leaving 15 bases unmatched. The CDR3 runs to 16 residues. CDR3 in DNA: TGTGCCAGCAGCCTACCCGCCGGGACAGCGTCTAACGAGCAGTACTTC. Amino acids: CASSLPAGTASNEQYF.

The V and J genes are TRBV20-1 and TRBJ2-2, with D hard to call. The CDR3 is made up of 14 amino acids. Germline V gene data show CDR1 as DFQATT and CDR2 as SNEGSKA (reference sequence). The germline V and J ends were trimmed by 3 bases and 0 bases, with 8 bases remaining between them. The CDR3 sequence: CSASPFANTGELFF. The CDR3 DNA reads TGCAGTGCTAGCCCGTTCGCGAACACCGGGGAGCTGTTTTTT.

The V gene is TRBV29-1, the J gene TRBJ2-1; tentative D call: TRBD1 (5 bases). The CDR3 has 14 amino acids. V gave up 0 bases and J gave up 7 bases, with 13 bases separating them. CDR1 and CDR2 from the germline V gene are SQVTM and ANQGSEA. Written as DNA, the CDR3 is TGCAGCGTTGAAGAGGGCTGGGGCTGGAATGAGCAGTTCTTC. Translated, it gives CSVEEGWGWNEQFF.

The chain combines TRBV10-3 with TRBJ1-1; TRBD1 is a possible D gene (6 bases). Trimming took 10 bases from V and 1 from J, leaving 13 bases between them. The CDR3 is made up of 13 amino acids. Germline assignment: CDR1 ENHRY and CDR2 SYGVKD. The CDR3 here is CASKQGSNTEAFF. CDR3 nucleotide sequence: TGTGCCAGTAAACAGGGATCGAACACTGAAGCTTTCTTT.

The gene calls are TRBV5-1 and TRBJ1-1; the match to TRBD1 covers 7 bases. Losses at the gene ends were 2 bases for V and 1 base for J; bases not matched to a gene: 8. This CDR3 is 16 amino acids long. The germline V gene encodes CDR1 SGHRS and CDR2 YFSETQ. The CDR3 bases are TGCGCCAGCAGCTTCACAGGGGAGCCATCGAACACTGAAGCTTTCTTT. Its translation: CASSFTGEPSNTEAFF.

The V gene is TRBV19, the J gene TRBJ2-7; 11 nucleotides line up with TRBD2. The CDR3 totals 15 residues. CDR1 is LNHDA and CDR2 is SQIVND in the germline V gene (reference sequence). V trimming: 5 bases; J trimming: 5 bases; junction bases outside the gene matches: 8. The CDR3 protein is CASSSRLAGLDEQYF. CDR3 nucleotides: TGTGCCAGTAGTTCACGACTAGCGGGGCTGGACGAGCAGTACTTC.

The rearrangement links TRBV11-2 to TRBJ2-3; D is unresolved. Germline V gives CDR1 SGHAT, CDR2 FQNNGV. The CDR3 totals 16 residues. Trimming shortened V by 1 base and J by 1 base, and 12 bases separated the two germline ends. CDR3 sequence reads: CASSLVPDPGTDTQYF. Written as DNA, the CDR3 is TGTGCCAGCAGCTTAGTCCCCGATCCGGGCACAGATACGCAGTATTTT. The complete variable domain, with remaining parts taken from reference TRBV11-2 and TRBJ2-3, reads EAGVAQSPRYKIIEKRQSVAFWCNPISGHATLYWYQQILGQGPKLLIQFQNNGVVDDSQLPKDRFSAERLKGVDSTLKIQPAKLEDSAVYLCASSLVPDPGTDTQYFGPGTRLTVL.

V and J are TRBV30 and TRBJ2-6, with no clear D. Germline assignment: CDR1 GTSNPN and CDR2 SVGIG (reference sequence). The CDR3 is 14 residues long. V was clipped by 2 bases and J by 0 bases, with 5 bases between them. Here the CDR3 DNA reads TGTGCCTGGAGTCCGGGCTCTGGGGCCAACGTCCTGACTTTC. This sequence encodes CAWSPGSGANVLTF.

The chain has TRBV7-3 and TRBJ2-7, with 7 bases lining up with TRBD2. J lost 4 bases, V lost 5 bases, and 17 bases had no gene match. CDR1 SGHTA and CDR2 FQGTGA come from the germline V gene. The CDR3 length is 17 residues. CDR3 loop: CASSPWGRAGEFYEQYF. The CDR3 nucleotides read TGTGCCAGCAGCCCATGGGGTAGGGCGGGAGAGTTTTACGAGCAGTACTTC.

V gene TRBV4-3 combines with J gene TRBJ1-2, with 11 bases lining up with TRBD1. The V gene end was trimmed by 4 bases and the J gene end by 4 bases; junction bases not matched to a gene: 8. The CDR3 contains 16 residues. Germline CDR1 LGHNA, CDR2 YSLEER. CDR3 in amino acids: CASSPLWTGGSYGYTF. DNA of the CDR3: TGCGCCAGCAGCCCCCTATGGACAGGGGGCTCCTATGGCTACACCTTC.

The V call is TRBV19, the J call TRBJ1-5; D is ambiguous. From germline, CDR1 is LNHDA and CDR2 SQIVND (reference sequence). Trimming cost V 10 bases and J 1 base, with 5 bases left between them. The CDR3 has 11 residues. CDR3 residues: CAIGSNQPQHF. CDR3 coding DNA: TGTGCCATAGGGAGCAATCAGCCCCAGCATTTT.

This rearrangement joins TRBV13 to TRBJ2-3; the D is unclear. The V gene lost 1 base and the J gene lost 5 bases, with 10 bases spanning the gap. The CDR3 contains 14 residues. Germline V gene sequence: CDR1 PRHDT, CDR2 FYEKMQ (reference sequence). The CDR3 loop reads CASSLDSLGDTQYF. The CDR3 DNA sequence: TGTGCCAGCAGCTTAGACAGTTTGGGAGATACGCAGTATTTT. The complete variable domain, with remaining parts taken from reference TRBV13 and TRBJ2-3, reads AAGVIQSPRHLIKEKRETATLKCYPIPRHDTVYWYQQGPGQDPQFLISFYEKMQSDKGSIPDRFSAQQFSDYHSELNMSSLELGDSALYFCASSLDSLGDTQYFGPGTRLTVL.

The J gene is TRBJ2-3, the V gene TRBV4-3, with D perhaps assigned TRBD1 or TRBD2 (5 bases each). Germline assignment: CDR1 LGHNA and CDR2 YSLEER. This CDR3 comprises 13 residues. Trimming shortened V by 1 base and J by 5 bases, and 7 bases separated the two germline ends. The CDR3 spells CASSQGGVDTQYF. The CDR3, as DNA: TGCGCCAGCAGCCAAGGAGGGGTAGATACGCAGTATTTT.

This chain uses TRBV9 with TRBJ2-1, with TRBD2 matching 7 bases. The CDR3 spans 17 residues. Looked up from germline, CDR1 is SGDLS and CDR2 is YYNGEE. V lost 3 bases to trimming and J lost 3 bases; unmatched junction nucleotides: 12. The CDR3 sequence: CASSGHHSSGIYNEQFF. The CDR3 DNA follows: TGTGCCAGCAGCGGTCATCATTCTAGCGGAATCTACAATGAGCAGTTCTTC.

This clonotype turned up a few times. This chain links TRBV6-5 with TRBJ1-5; possibly TRBD1 for D (6 bases). Germline-derived CDR1 and CDR2 are MNHEY and SVGAGI. The CDR3 is 14 amino acids. Trimming took 2 bases from V and 7 from J, leaving 12 bases between them. The CDR3 DNA is TGTGCCAGCAGTTACGTACGGGGGCAGCAGCCCCAGCATTTT. Protein product: CASSYVRGQQPQHF.

This clonotype was counted between two and nine times. The chain combines TRBV4-3 with TRBJ1-5, with D uncertain. Germline V gene sequence: CDR1 LGHNA, CDR2 YSLEER. This CDR3 has 16 amino acids. Between the trimmed V and J ends, which lost 0 bases and 2 bases, there was a span of 11 bases. DNA for the CDR3: TGCGCCAGCAGCCAAGATCTCGGGCAGGGCAATCAGCCCCAGCATTTT. Translating gives CASSQDLGQGNQPQHF.

This rearrangement joins TRBV4-1 to TRBJ1-1, with D perhaps TRBD1 (6 bases). This CDR3 has 16 amino acids. V was shortened by 4 bases and J by 0 bases, with 15 bases between the two germline ends. Per the germline V gene, CDR1 is MGHRA and CDR2 is YSYEKL. The CDR3 sequence is CASSRPSGALNTEAFF. The CDR3 coding sequence is TGCGCCAGCAGCCGCCCCTCAGGGGCCTTGAACACTGAAGCTTTCTTT.

This clonotype was observed once. The rearrangement joins TRBV3-1 to TRBJ2-7; 8 positions agree with TRBD2. Losses at the gene ends were 4 bases for V and 4 bases for J; bases not matched to a gene: 9. The germline gives CDR1 LGHDT, CDR2 YNNKEL (reference sequence). There are 15 residues in the CDR3. CDR3 residues: CASSPGLVREYEQYF. The CDR3 bases are TGTGCCAGCAGCCCGGGACTAGTTCGTGAATACGAGCAGTACTTC.

V and J are TRBV3-1 and TRBJ1-4; D gene uncertain. The CDR3 is 20 residues long. Trimming cost V 4 bases and J 3 bases, with 27 bases left between them. Germline CDR1 and CDR2: LGHDT and YNNKEL (reference sequence). DNA of the CDR3: TGTGCCAGCAGCCCGGGCGGTCTCCCTCTTTGGGGATTGGCTAATGAAAAACTGTTTTTT. Translated: CASSPGGLPLWGLANEKLFF.

On this clonotype itself: The junction and the germline gene differ at one end; a read error may be behind it. The V call is TRBV7-9, the J call TRBJ1-2, with TRBD1 matching over 10 bases. The CDR3 has 13 amino acids. Germline V gene lookup returns CDR1 SEHNR and CDR2 FQNEAQ (reference sequence). The CDR3 protein is CASSGGTGDGHTF. In DNA, the CDR3 is TGTGCCAGCAGCGGCGGGACAGGGGATGGCCACACCTTC.

In its sample, this clonotype was seen a few times. The chain links TRBV24-1 to TRBJ1-2; the D is unclear. The CDR3 loop spans 13 amino acids. Trimming took 3 bases from V and 10 from J, leaving 14 bases between them. CDR1 and CDR2 from the germline V gene are KGHDR and SFDVKD. The CDR3 sequence: CATSDPGEYDYTF. CDR3 coding DNA: TGTGCCACCAGTGATCCGGGCGAATACGACTACACCTTC.

V is TRBV13 and J is TRBJ1-1; 9 bases are a match to TRBD1. Losses at the gene ends were 5 bases for V and 1 base for J; bases not matched to a gene: 2. Germline CDR1 reads PRHDT; CDR2 reads FYEKMQ (reference sequence). This CDR3 has 14 amino acids. The CDR3 protein is CASSTQGANTEAFF. The CDR3 DNA follows: TGTGCCAGCAGCACACAGGGGGCGAACACTGAAGCTTTCTTT.